A single sample gave rise to the 3 T cell receptor beta chains below, sequenced in a study of T cells in Graves' hyperthyroidism and ophthalmopathy. Amplified TCR beta CDR3 regions derived from RNA transcripts. With the HTBI primer set, the TCR CDR3 went through a first round of RT-PCR. MiXCR, applied by TCRdb to the multiplex PCR reads, yields one record per CDR3 protein. Of approximately 530,000 distinct CDR3 sequences listed, 16% are singletons. The source material was blood. These receptors originate from a woman aged 18-29 years with Graves' hyperthyroidism.

This clonotype was counted between two and nine times. V gene TRBV20-1 combines with J gene TRBJ2-7; TRBD2 aligns across 13 bases. Germline V gene lookup returns CDR1 DFQATT and CDR2 SNEGSKA (reference sequence). With V trimmed by 6 bases and J by 2 bases, 4 bases remained unmatched. The CDR3 totals 14 residues. CDR3 DNA: TGCAGTGCGAGGACTAGCGGGAGCCCCTACGAGCAGTACTTC. Its translation is CSARTSGSPYEQYF.

This clonotype has a handful of counts. This chain joins TRBV6-2 or TRBV6-3 and TRBJ1-1; no clear D gene. The V gene lost 6 bases and the J gene lost 8 bases, with 13 bases spanning the gap. Germline CDR1 is MNHEY and CDR2 is SVGEGT. The CDR3 consists of 12 residues. The CDR3 region is CASRRGVGEAFF. DNA for the CDR3: TGTGCCAGCAGACGCGGGGTCGGGGAAGCTTTCTTT.

Comment on this clonotype: This may be a read error: a much more frequent sequence differs by one nucleotide. The chain carries TRBV11-2 and TRBJ2-7; 7 nucleotides agree with TRBD1. The CDR3 contains 18 residues. Germline CDR1 and CDR2: SGHAT and FQNNGV. In DNA form, the CDR3 reads TGTGCCAGCAGTCGTATACCACCCGGATCGGGACAGATCTACGAGCAGTGCTTC. Translation gives CASSRIPPGSGQIYEQCF. Full variable domain (rest looked up from reference TRBV11-2 and TRBJ2-7): EAGVAQSPRYKIIEKRQSVAFWCNPISGHATLYWYQQILGQGPKLLIQFQNNGVVDDSQLPKDRFSAERLKGVDSTLKIQPAKLEDSAVYLCASSRIPPGSGQIYEQCFGPGTRLTVT.